The rows below give T cell receptor beta chains drawn from one sample of a study of CD8 T cells in Susac syndrome. A single record per CDR3 protein comes from TCRdb applying MiXCR to the immunoSEQ multiplex PCR reads. The top ten hold more than 0.13% of the sample, which has 150,000 or so distinct CDR3 sequences, about 93% seen once. Sequencing used CD4+ T cells from PBMCs. The origin of the receptors is a human donor in good health. CDR3s include the opening cysteine and the closing phenylalanine or tryptophan. Each record gives: CDR3 DNA, CDR3 protein, V gene, clone size, J gene, D gene. The D gene is left open where the match is weak. Clone size is stated in some rows and not others, as once, few, many or a class when expanded.

CDR3nt: TGTGCCAGCAGGTCCCTAGCGTCGATGGGGGAGCAGTTCTTC
CDR3aa: CASRSLASMGEQFF
v_gene: TRBV3-1
abundance: .
j_gene: TRBJ2-1
d_gene: .

CDR3nt: TGTGCCAGCAGCTCCTGGGGGGGGGCCCCCGCTGATACGCAGTATTTT
CDR3aa: CASSSWGGAPADTQYF
v_gene: TRBV7-9
abundance: .
j_gene: TRBJ2-3
d_gene: .

CDR3nt: TGTGCCATCGGTTCGGGGGCTGCGAACACCGGGGAGCTGTTTTTT
CDR3aa: CAIGSGAANTGELFF
v_gene: TRBV10-3
abundance: .
j_gene: TRBJ2-2
d_gene: .

CDR3nt: TGTGCCAGCAGCGTAGCTTTTCGACAAGGCACAGATACGCAGTATTTT
CDR3aa: CASSVAFRQGTDTQYF
v_gene: TRBV9
abundance: .
j_gene: TRBJ2-3
d_gene: .

CDR3nt: TGCAGTGCTAGAGATGACAGGACATCCTACGAGCAGTACTTC
CDR3aa: CSARDDRTSYEQYF
v_gene: TRBV20-1
abundance: .
j_gene: TRBJ2-7
d_gene: .

CDR3nt: TGTGCCAGCAGCTTGGCAGGGAGGCCCTCCTACGAGCAGTACTTC
CDR3aa: CASSLAGRPSYEQYF
v_gene: TRBV5-4
abundance: .
j_gene: TRBJ2-7
d_gene: .

CDR3nt: TGTGCCAGCCTTTGGCGGGGGACCTCCTACGAGCAGTACTTC
CDR3aa: CASLWRGTSYEQYF
v_gene: TRBV25-1
abundance: .
j_gene: TRBJ2-7
d_gene: TRBD2

CDR3nt: TGTGCCAGCAGCCAAGACATGGGACCCTACGAGCAGTACTTC
CDR3aa: CASSQDMGPYEQYF
v_gene: TRBV3-1
abundance: .
j_gene: TRBJ2-7
d_gene: .

CDR3nt: TGTGCCAGCAGTCCGGGACAGGGGTACACTGAAGCTTTCTTT
CDR3aa: CASSPGQGYTEAFF
v_gene: TRBV12-3/TRBV12-4
abundance: .
j_gene: TRBJ1-1
d_gene: TRBD1

CDR3nt: TGTGCCAGCAGTTTGAGGCAACCCAACACCGGGGAGCTGTTTTTT
CDR3aa: CASSLRQPNTGELFF
v_gene: TRBV12-3/TRBV12-4
abundance: .
j_gene: TRBJ2-2
d_gene: .

CDR3nt: TGTGCCACCAGCAGAGATTACGCCCCGGGAGTGAACACTGAAGCTTTCTTT
CDR3aa: CATSRDYAPGVNTEAFF
v_gene: TRBV15
abundance: .
j_gene: TRBJ1-1
d_gene: .

CDR3nt: TGTGCCAGCAGCTTGGTTGGGACAGGCAGCTCCTACGAGCAGTACTTC
CDR3aa: CASSLVGTGSSYEQYF
v_gene: TRBV5-4
abundance: .
j_gene: TRBJ2-7
d_gene: TRBD1

CDR3nt: TGCAGTGCTACGGGACAGGTGGGCTACGAGCAGTACTTC
CDR3aa: CSATGQVGYEQYF
v_gene: TRBV20-1
abundance: .
j_gene: TRBJ2-7
d_gene: TRBD1

CDR3nt: TGTGCCAGCAGACCGGGACAGGGCAACACCGGGGAGCTGTTTTTT
CDR3aa: CASRPGQGNTGELFF
v_gene: TRBV7-3
abundance: .
j_gene: TRBJ2-2
d_gene: TRBD1

CDR3nt: TGCGCCAGCAGCCAAGCCTTGGGCCAGGTCACAGATACGCAGTATTTT
CDR3aa: CASSQALGQVTDTQYF
v_gene: TRBV4-1
abundance: .
j_gene: TRBJ2-3
d_gene: .

CDR3nt: TGCGCCAGCAGAGGACAGTCAACTAATGAAAAACTGTTTTTT
CDR3aa: CASRGQSTNEKLFF
v_gene: TRBV5-1
abundance: .
j_gene: TRBJ1-4
d_gene: .

CDR3nt: TGCAGTGCCGAAGGATCTTTCGGAGAGACCCAGTACTTC
CDR3aa: CSAEGSFGETQYF
v_gene: TRBV20-1
abundance: .
j_gene: TRBJ2-5
d_gene: .

CDR3nt: TGTGCCAGCAGCTTAGAGGCCGGGACAGAGTACAATGAGCAGTTCTTC
CDR3aa: CASSLEAGTEYNEQFF
v_gene: TRBV7-3
abundance: once
j_gene: TRBJ2-1
d_gene: TRBD1

CDR3nt: TGTGCCAGCAGTTCCACCGGCACGGGAGCTTTCTTT
CDR3aa: CASSSTGTGAFF
v_gene: TRBV6-5
abundance: .
j_gene: TRBJ1-1
d_gene: .

CDR3nt: TGTGCCACCAGCGGGGCCTTTAGCGGTAATGAAAAACTGTTTTTT
CDR3aa: CATSGAFSGNEKLFF
v_gene: TRBV15
abundance: .
j_gene: TRBJ1-4
d_gene: .

CDR3nt: TGTGCCAGCAGCCCCCTCGAACAGGGAAACATTCAGTACTTC
CDR3aa: CASSPLEQGNIQYF
v_gene: TRBV3-1
abundance: once
j_gene: TRBJ2-4
d_gene: .

CDR3nt: TGTGCCAGCACCCTCTACACGAACACTGAAGCTTTCTTT
CDR3aa: CASTLYTNTEAFF
v_gene: TRBV28
abundance: .
j_gene: TRBJ1-1
d_gene: .

CDR3nt: TGTGCCACCAGCAGATTCTCCGGGACATCAAGCACAGATACGCAGTATTTT
CDR3aa: CATSRFSGTSSTDTQYF
v_gene: TRBV15
abundance: .
j_gene: TRBJ2-3
d_gene: .

CDR3nt: TGTGCCAGCAGCTTAGGGCTGGACGAGAAGGAGACCCAGTACTTC
CDR3aa: CASSLGLDEKETQYF
v_gene: TRBV7-9
abundance: .
j_gene: TRBJ2-5
d_gene: .

CDR3nt: TGTGCCAGCTCACCATTGTCAGGACAAGAGACCCAGTACTTC
CDR3aa: CASSPLSGQETQYF
v_gene: TRBV18
abundance: .
j_gene: TRBJ2-5
d_gene: .

CDR3nt: TGTGCCAGCAGCTTGGAGGGACAGGGAGGGGACTATGGCTACACCTTC
CDR3aa: CASSLEGQGGDYGYTF
v_gene: TRBV13
abundance: .
j_gene: TRBJ1-2
d_gene: TRBD1

CDR3nt: TGTGCCAGCAGCCCGGAGACAGGGGACCAGCCCCAGCATTTT
CDR3aa: CASSPETGDQPQHF
v_gene: TRBV7-2
abundance: .
j_gene: TRBJ1-5
d_gene: TRBD1

CDR3nt: TGCGCCAGCAGTCTGGAGGGTTCCACCGGGGAGCTGTTTTTT
CDR3aa: CASSLEGSTGELFF
v_gene: TRBV5-1
abundance: .
j_gene: TRBJ2-2
d_gene: .

CDR3nt: TGTGCCAGCAGTTTAATGGTTCAAACCGGAGAGACCCAGTACTTC
CDR3aa: CASSLMVQTGETQYF
v_gene: TRBV12-3/TRBV12-4
abundance: .
j_gene: TRBJ2-5
d_gene: .

CDR3nt: TGCGCCAGCAGCCATGGGACGGGAGGTAACATTCAGTACTTC
CDR3aa: CASSHGTGGNIQYF
v_gene: TRBV5-1
abundance: once
j_gene: TRBJ2-4
d_gene: TRBD2

CDR3nt: TGTGCCAGCAGCTCCCCCGGACAGGGTAAAGAGACCCAGTACTTC
CDR3aa: CASSSPGQGKETQYF
v_gene: TRBV13
abundance: once
j_gene: TRBJ2-5
d_gene: TRBD1

CDR3nt: TGTGCCAGCTCACCAACGACAGGGTCGGACACTGAAGCTTTCTTT
CDR3aa: CASSPTTGSDTEAFF
v_gene: TRBV18
abundance: .
j_gene: TRBJ1-1
d_gene: TRBD1

CDR3nt: TGTGCCAGCAGTCCATCTTCCTTTGGCTACACCTTC
CDR3aa: CASSPSSFGYTF
v_gene: TRBV5-6
abundance: .
j_gene: TRBJ1-2
d_gene: .

CDR3nt: TGTGCCAGCAGCCGTTACCGGGGGGCCGACGGAGAGACCCAGTACTTC
CDR3aa: CASSRYRGADGETQYF
v_gene: TRBV4-2
abundance: .
j_gene: TRBJ2-5
d_gene: .

CDR3nt: TGTGCCAGCAGTGCCGGGACTAGCGGTCCCACAGATACGCAGTATTTT
CDR3aa: CASSAGTSGPTDTQYF
v_gene: TRBV2
abundance: .
j_gene: TRBJ2-3
d_gene: TRBD2

CDR3nt: TGTGCCAGCAGGCCGCCGGGGGCCCGGGAAAACACCATATATTTT
CDR3aa: CASRPPGARENTIYF
v_gene: TRBV6-6
abundance: .
j_gene: TRBJ1-3
d_gene: .

CDR3nt: TGTGCCAGCTCACCAAGGCAGGGCCCGGGAATCAGCACTGAAGCTTTCTTT
CDR3aa: CASSPRQGPGISTEAFF
v_gene: TRBV18
abundance: .
j_gene: TRBJ1-1
d_gene: .

CDR3nt: TGTGCCAGCAGCCTAGCCGGGGTGGGTGAGCAGTTCTTC
CDR3aa: CASSLAGVGEQFF
v_gene: TRBV11-2
abundance: .
j_gene: TRBJ2-1
d_gene: .

CDR3nt: TGCGCCAGCAGCGTAGAGGTCCCTTCCTACAATGAGCAGTTCTTC
CDR3aa: CASSVEVPSYNEQFF
v_gene: TRBV5-1
abundance: .
j_gene: TRBJ2-1
d_gene: .

CDR3nt: TGCAGTGCTAGGGGCAGGGGGCACGGAAACACCATATATTTT
CDR3aa: CSARGRGHGNTIYF
v_gene: TRBV20-1
abundance: .
j_gene: TRBJ1-3
d_gene: TRBD1

CDR3nt: TGTGCCAGCAGCCCCCGGGCGGAAGCTTTCTTT
CDR3aa: CASSPRAEAFF
v_gene: TRBV6-2/TRBV6-3
abundance: .
j_gene: TRBJ1-1
d_gene: .

CDR3nt: TGTGCCAGCAGTACCAGACTAGCGGCGCAGTATTTT
CDR3aa: CASSTRLAAQYF
v_gene: TRBV6-2/TRBV6-3
abundance: .
j_gene: TRBJ2-3
d_gene: TRBD2

CDR3nt: TGTGCCAGCAGCCACCCCCAGGGGAACTATGGCTACACCTTC
CDR3aa: CASSHPQGNYGYTF
v_gene: TRBV4-2
abundance: .
j_gene: TRBJ1-2
d_gene: .

CDR3nt: TGTGCCAGTAGTACCCCACTAGCGGGGAGGAAAGAGACCCAGTACTTC
CDR3aa: CASSTPLAGRKETQYF
v_gene: TRBV19
abundance: .
j_gene: TRBJ2-5
d_gene: TRBD2

CDR3nt: TGTGCCAGCAGCTGGGTCTTCTCTGGAAACACCATATATTTT
CDR3aa: CASSWVFSGNTIYF
v_gene: TRBV12-3/TRBV12-4
abundance: .
j_gene: TRBJ1-3
d_gene: .

CDR3nt: TGCAGCGTTGAACAGGGGGCCGATACGCAGTATTTT
CDR3aa: CSVEQGADTQYF
v_gene: TRBV29-1
abundance: .
j_gene: TRBJ2-3
d_gene: TRBD1

CDR3nt: TGTGCCAGCAGTTTAGAGGGCCAAGGATTATCGGATGAGCAGTTCTTC
CDR3aa: CASSLEGQGLSDEQFF
v_gene: TRBV12-3/TRBV12-4
abundance: once
j_gene: TRBJ2-1
d_gene: .

CDR3nt: TGTGCCAGCAGGCTAGGAGGGCGGTGGAACACTGAAGCTTTCTTT
CDR3aa: CASRLGGRWNTEAFF
v_gene: TRBV6-2/TRBV6-3
abundance: .
j_gene: TRBJ1-1
d_gene: .

CDR3nt: TGTGCCAGCAGTAAATCAGGACGTACGTCCATGGTCCTGACTTTC
CDR3aa: CASSKSGRTSMVLTF
v_gene: TRBV25-1
abundance: .
j_gene: TRBJ2-6
d_gene: .

CDR3nt: TGCAGCGTGAGGGTCTCAGGGGGGACTGAGGGCACTGAAGCTTTCTTT
CDR3aa: CSVRVSGGTEGTEAFF
v_gene: TRBV29-1
abundance: .
j_gene: TRBJ1-1
d_gene: TRBD1

CDR3nt: TGTGCCAGCCTCTCAGGGGGGTCCCACAATGAGCAGTTCTTC
CDR3aa: CASLSGGSHNEQFF
v_gene: TRBV7-3
abundance: .
j_gene: TRBJ2-1
d_gene: .